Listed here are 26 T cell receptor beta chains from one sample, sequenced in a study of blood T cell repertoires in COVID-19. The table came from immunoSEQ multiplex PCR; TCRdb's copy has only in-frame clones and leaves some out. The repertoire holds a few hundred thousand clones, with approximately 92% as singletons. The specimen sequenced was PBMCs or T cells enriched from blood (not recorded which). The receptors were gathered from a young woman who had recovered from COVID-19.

The CDR3: CASSQPGHGEKLFF. CDR3 nucleotides: TGTGCCAGCAGTCAACCGGGACATGGAGAAAAACTGTTTTTT. The V and J genes are TRBV6-5 and TRBJ1-4, with D possibly TRBD1 on 6 matching bases. Germline loops: CDR1 MNHEY, CDR2 SVGAGI. This CDR3 is 14 amino acids long. Trimming shortened V by 5 bases and J by 8 bases, and 15 bases separated the two germline ends.

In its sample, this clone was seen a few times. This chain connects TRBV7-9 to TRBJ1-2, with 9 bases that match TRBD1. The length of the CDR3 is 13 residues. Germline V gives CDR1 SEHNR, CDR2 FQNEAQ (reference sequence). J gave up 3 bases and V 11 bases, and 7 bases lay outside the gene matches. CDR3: CADPGQGYYGYTF. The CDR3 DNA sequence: TGTGCCGACCCGGGACAGGGTTACTATGGCTACACCTTC.

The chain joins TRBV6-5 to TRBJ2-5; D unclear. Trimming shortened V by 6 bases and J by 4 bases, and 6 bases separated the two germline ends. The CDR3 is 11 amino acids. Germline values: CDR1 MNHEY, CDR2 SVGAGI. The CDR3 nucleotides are TGTGCCAGCAGCAATAGAGAGACCCAGTACTTC. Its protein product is CASSNRETQYF.

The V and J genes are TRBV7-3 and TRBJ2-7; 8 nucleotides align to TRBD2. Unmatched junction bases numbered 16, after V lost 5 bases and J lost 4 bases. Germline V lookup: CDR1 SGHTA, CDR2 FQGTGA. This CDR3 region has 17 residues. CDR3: CASSPRGGSGALYEQYF. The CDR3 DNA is TGTGCCAGCAGCCCCCGGGGGGGTAGCGGGGCCCTATACGAGCAGTACTTC. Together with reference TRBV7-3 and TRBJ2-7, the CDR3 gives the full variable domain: GAGVSQTPSNKVTEKGKYVELRCDPISGHTALYWYRQSLGQGPEFLIYFQGTGAADDSGLPNDRFFAVRPEGSVSTLKIQRTERGDSAVYLCASSPRGGSGALYEQYFGPGTRLTVT.

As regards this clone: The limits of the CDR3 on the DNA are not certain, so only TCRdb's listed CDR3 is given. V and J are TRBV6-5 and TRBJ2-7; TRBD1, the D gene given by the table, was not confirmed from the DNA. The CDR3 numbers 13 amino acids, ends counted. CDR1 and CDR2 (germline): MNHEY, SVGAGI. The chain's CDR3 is CASSSSDSYEQYF.

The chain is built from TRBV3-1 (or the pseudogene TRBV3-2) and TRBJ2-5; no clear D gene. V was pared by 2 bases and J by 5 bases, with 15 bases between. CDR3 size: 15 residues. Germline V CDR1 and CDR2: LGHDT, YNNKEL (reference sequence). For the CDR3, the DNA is TGTGCCAGCAGCCAATTTTTGGAGAGGAAGGAGACCCAGTACTTC. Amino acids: CASSQFLERKETQYF.

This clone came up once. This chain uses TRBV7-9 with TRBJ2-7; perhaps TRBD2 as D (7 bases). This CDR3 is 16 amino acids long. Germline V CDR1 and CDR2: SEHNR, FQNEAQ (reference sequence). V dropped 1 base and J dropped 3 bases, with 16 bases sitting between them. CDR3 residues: CASSLDIGGPNYEQYF. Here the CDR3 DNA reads TGTGCCAGCAGCTTAGATATCGGGGGGCCCAACTACGAGCAGTACTTC. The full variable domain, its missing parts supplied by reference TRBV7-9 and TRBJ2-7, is DTGVSQNPRHKITKRGQNVTFRCDPISEHNRLYWYRQTLGQGPEFLTYFQNEAQLEKSRLLSDRFSAERPKGSFSTLEIQRTEQGDSAMYLCASSLDIGGPNYEQYFGPGTRLTVT.

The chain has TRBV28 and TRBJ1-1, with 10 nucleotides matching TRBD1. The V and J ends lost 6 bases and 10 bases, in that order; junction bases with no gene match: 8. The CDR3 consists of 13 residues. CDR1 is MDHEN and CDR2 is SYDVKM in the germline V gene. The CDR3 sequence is CASSYDRGRAAFF. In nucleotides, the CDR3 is TGTGCCAGCAGCTATGACAGGGGGCGGGCAGCTTTCTTT.

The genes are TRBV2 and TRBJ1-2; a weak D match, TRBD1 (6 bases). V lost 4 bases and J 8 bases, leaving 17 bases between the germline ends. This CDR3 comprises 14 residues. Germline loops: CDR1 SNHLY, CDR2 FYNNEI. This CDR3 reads CASSAAQGLKGYTF. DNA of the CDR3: TGTGCCAGCAGTGCGGCGCAGGGGCTAAAAGGCTACACCTTC. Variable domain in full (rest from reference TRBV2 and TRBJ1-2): EPEVTQTPSHQVTQMGQEVILRCVPISNHLYFYWYRQILGQKVEFLVSFYNNEISEKSEIFDDQFSVERPDGSNFTLKIRSTKLEDSAMYFCASSAAQGLKGYTFGSGTRLTVV.

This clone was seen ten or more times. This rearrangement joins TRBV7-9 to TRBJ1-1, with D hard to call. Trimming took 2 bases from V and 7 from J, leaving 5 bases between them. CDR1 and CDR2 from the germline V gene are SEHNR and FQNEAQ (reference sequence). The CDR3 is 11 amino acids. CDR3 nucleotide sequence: TGTGCCAGCAGCTTAATCGGTGAAGCTTTCTTT. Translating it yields CASSLIGEAFF.

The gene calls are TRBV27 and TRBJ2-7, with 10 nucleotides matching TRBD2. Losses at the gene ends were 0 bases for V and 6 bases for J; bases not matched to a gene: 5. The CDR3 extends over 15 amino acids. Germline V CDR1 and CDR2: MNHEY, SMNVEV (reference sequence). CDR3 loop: CASSLSPSGGTEQYF. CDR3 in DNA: TGTGCCAGCAGTTTATCCCCTAGCGGGGGTACCGAGCAGTACTTC.

CDR3 DNA sequence: TGCGCCAGCAGCTTGGGAGGAAACCCCTTCGAGCAGTACTTC. Protein sequence: CASSLGGNPFEQYF. The V and J genes are TRBV5-1 and TRBJ2-7; unclear D gene. Trimming took off 0 bases at V and 6 bases at J, with 13 bases between the two ends. Germline CDR1 is SGHRS and CDR2 is YFSETQ. The CDR3 covers 14 residues.

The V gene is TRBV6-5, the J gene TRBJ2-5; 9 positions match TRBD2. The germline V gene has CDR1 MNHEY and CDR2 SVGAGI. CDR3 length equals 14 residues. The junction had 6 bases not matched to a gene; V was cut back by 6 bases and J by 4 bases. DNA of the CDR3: TGTGCCAGCAGAGTTACGCGGGGGGGAGAGACCCAGTACTTC. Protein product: CASRVTRGGETQYF.

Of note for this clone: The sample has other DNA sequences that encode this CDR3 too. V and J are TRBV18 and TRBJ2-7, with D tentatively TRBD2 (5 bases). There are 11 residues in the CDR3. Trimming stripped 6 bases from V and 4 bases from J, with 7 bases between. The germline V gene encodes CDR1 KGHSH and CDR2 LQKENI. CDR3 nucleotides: TGTGCCAGCTCCCCGGGATACGAGCAGTACTTC. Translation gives CASSPGYEQYF.

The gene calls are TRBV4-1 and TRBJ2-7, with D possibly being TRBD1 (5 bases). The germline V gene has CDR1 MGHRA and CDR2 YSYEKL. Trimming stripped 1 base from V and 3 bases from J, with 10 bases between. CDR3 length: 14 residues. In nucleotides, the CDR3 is TGCGCCAGCAGCCAAGTTTTCAGGGACTACGAGCAGTACTTC. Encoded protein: CASSQVFRDYEQYF.

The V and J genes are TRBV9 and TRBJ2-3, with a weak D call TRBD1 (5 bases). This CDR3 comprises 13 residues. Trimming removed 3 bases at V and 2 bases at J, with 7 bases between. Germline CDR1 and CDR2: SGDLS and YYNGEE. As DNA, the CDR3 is TGTGCCAGCAGCGAGGGGTCCACAGATACGCAGTATTTT. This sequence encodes CASSEGSTDTQYF.

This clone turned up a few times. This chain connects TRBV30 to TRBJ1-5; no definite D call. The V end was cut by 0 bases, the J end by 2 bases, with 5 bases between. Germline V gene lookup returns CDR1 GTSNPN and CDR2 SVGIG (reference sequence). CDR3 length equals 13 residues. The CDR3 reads CAWSVPGNQPQHF. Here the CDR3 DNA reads TGTGCCTGGAGTGTACCGGGCAATCAGCCCCAGCATTTT.

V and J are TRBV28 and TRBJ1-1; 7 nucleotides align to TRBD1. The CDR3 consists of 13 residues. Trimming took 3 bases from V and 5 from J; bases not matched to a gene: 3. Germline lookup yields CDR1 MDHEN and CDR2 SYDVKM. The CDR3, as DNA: TGTGCCAGCAGTTTCCACAGGGGAACTGAAGCTTTCTTT. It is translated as CASSFHRGTEAFF.

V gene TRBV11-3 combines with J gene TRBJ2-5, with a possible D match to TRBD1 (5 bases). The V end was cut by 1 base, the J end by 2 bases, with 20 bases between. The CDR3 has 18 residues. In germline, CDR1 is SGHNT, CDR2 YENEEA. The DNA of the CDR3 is TGTGCCAGCAGCTTAGGGTTGCCGGACAAGGGATTTCAAGAGACCCAGTACTTC. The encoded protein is CASSLGLPDKGFQETQYF.

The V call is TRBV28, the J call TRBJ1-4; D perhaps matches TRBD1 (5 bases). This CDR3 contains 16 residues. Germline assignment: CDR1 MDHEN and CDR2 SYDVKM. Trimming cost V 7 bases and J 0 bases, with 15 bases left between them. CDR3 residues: CASISGKGATNEKLFF. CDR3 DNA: TGTGCCAGCATATCAGGGAAAGGAGCAACTAATGAAAAACTGTTTTTT.

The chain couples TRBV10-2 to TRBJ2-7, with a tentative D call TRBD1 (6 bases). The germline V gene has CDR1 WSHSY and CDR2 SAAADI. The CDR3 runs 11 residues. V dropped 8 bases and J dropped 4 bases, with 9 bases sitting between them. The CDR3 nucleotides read TGCGCCAGCGCCCAGGGGTACGAGCAGTACTTC. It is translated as CASAQGYEQYF.

In DNA, the CDR3 is TGTGCCAGCAAGACAGCTACGAACACCGGGGAGCTGTTTTTT. The encoded protein is CASKTATNTGELFF. The J gene is TRBJ2-2, the V gene TRBV6-5, with a weak D call TRBD1 (5 bases). There are 14 residues in the CDR3. CDR1 is MNHEY and CDR2 is SVGAGI in the germline V gene. V lost 7 bases to trimming and J lost 0 bases, with 9 bases between them.

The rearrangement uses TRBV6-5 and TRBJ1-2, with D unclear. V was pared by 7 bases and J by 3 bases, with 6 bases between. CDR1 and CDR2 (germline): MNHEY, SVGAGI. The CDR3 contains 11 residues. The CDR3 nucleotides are TGTGCCAGCACTCGGGACTATGGCTACACCTTC. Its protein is CASTRDYGYTF.

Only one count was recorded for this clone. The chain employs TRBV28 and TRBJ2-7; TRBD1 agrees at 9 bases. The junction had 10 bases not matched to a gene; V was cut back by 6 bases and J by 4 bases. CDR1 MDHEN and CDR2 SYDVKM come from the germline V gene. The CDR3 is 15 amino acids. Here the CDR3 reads CASRRPGQGRYEQYF. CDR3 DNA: TGTGCCAGCAGACGCCCGGGACAGGGAAGGTACGAGCAGTACTTC.

The CDR3 sequence is CASSGQINTEAFF. CDR3 nucleotide sequence: TGTGCCAGCAGCGGACAGATTAACACTGAAGCTTTCTTT. This sequence joins TRBV7-9 and TRBJ1-1, with D possibly TRBD1 on 6 matching bases. This CDR3 is built from 13 residues. The V gene's germline CDR1 is SEHNR and CDR2 FQNEAQ (reference sequence). The V gene lost 5 bases and the J gene lost 2 bases, with 9 bases spanning the gap.

The chain's CDR3 is CASLPPSDRNEKLFF. The CDR3 region has the DNA TGTGCCAGCCTCCCCCCTTCGGACAGGAATGAAAAACTGTTTTTT. V is TRBV5-6 and J is TRBJ1-4; 7 bases fit TRBD1. With 7 bases clipped from V and 5 bases from J, the junction kept 11 bases outside the gene matches. The CDR3 extends over 15 amino acids. CDR1 is SGHDT, CDR2 YYEEEE, per germline.